Presented here are 11 T cell receptor beta chains from one specimen sequenced in a study of shared clonotypes between healthy human individuals. Sequenced by immunoSEQ multiplex PCR; TCRdb stores in-frame clones only, minus some. Of about 2.1 million clones in the sample, approximately 94% are singletons; the top ten hold about 1.5%. Only CD45RO-negative cells positively selected for CCR7 counted as naive CD8 cells, so terminally differentiated effector memory CD45RA+ cells were excluded. Sequenced sample: naive CD8+ T cells from PBMCs. These receptors were collected from a man between 18 and 29 years old in good health. Some clones in this sample may be carry-over from other donors' samples.

This chain links TRBV9 with TRBJ2-2; a weak D match, TRBD2 (5 bases). Between the trimmed V and J ends, which lost 0 bases and 1 base, there was a span of 10 bases. The CDR3 spans 16 residues. CDR1 is SGDLS and CDR2 is YYNGEE in the germline V gene. The CDR3 sequence is CASSVAREMNTGELFF. In DNA, the CDR3 is TGTGCCAGCAGCGTAGCTCGGGAAATGAACACCGGGGAGCTGTTTTTT.

This clone has just a few counts. This chain uses TRBV15 with TRBJ1-4; maybe TRBD1 (5 bases). The V gene lost 6 bases and the J gene lost 8 bases, with 13 bases spanning the gap. The CDR3 runs to 13 residues. CDR1 and CDR2 (germline): LNHNV, YYDKDF (reference sequence). CDR3 bases: TGTGCCACCAGTAGACAAGGGGCCGAAAAACTGTTTTTT. Its translation is CATSRQGAEKLFF.

The chain combines TRBV28 with TRBJ1-4; a weak D match, TRBD1 (5 bases). Germline loops: CDR1 MDHEN, CDR2 SYDVKM. Trimming took 1 base from V and 2 from J, leaving 8 bases between them. This CDR3 spans 15 amino acids. Here the CDR3 DNA reads TGTGCCAGCAGTTTATTAGGGGCGACTAATGAAAAACTGTTTTTT. This translates into CASSLLGATNEKLFF. Filled out from reference TRBV28 and TRBJ1-4, the complete variable domain reads DVKVTQSSRYLVKRTGEKVFLECVQDMDHENMFWYRQDPGLGLRLIYFSYDVKMKEKGDIPEGYSVSREKKERFSLILESASTNQTSMYLCASSLLGATNEKLFFGSGTQLSVL.

The J gene is TRBJ2-3, the V gene TRBV28, with 14 bases aligning to TRBD2. Trimming removed 4 bases from V and 4 bases from J; junction bases left unmatched: 4. Germline loops: CDR1 MDHEN, CDR2 SYDVKM. CDR3 size: 16 residues. The CDR3 DNA sequence: TGTGCCAGCAGTTGGGGGACTAGCGGGAGCGCAGATACGCAGTATTTT. This codes for CASSWGTSGSADTQYF.

This chain uses TRBV6-5 with TRBJ2-7; 10 nucleotides agree with TRBD2. Per the germline V gene, CDR1 is MNHEY and CDR2 is SVGAGI. Trimming took 6 bases from V and 3 from J; bases not matched to a gene: 8. This CDR3 comprises 15 residues. The CDR3 reads CASSDRLAGHYEQYF. The CDR3 DNA sequence: TGTGCCAGCAGCGACCGACTAGCGGGCCACTACGAGCAGTACTTC.

This clone came up once. The chain combines TRBV28 with TRBJ1-2; D is possibly TRBD1 (6 bases). Germline loops: CDR1 MDHEN, CDR2 SYDVKM. V was pared by 6 bases and J by 4 bases, with 15 bases between. The CDR3 runs 14 residues. CDR3 loop: CASSALPTGYGYTF. DNA for the CDR3: TGTGCCAGCAGCGCCCTTCCGACAGGCTATGGCTACACCTTC.

The chain employs TRBV7-9 and TRBJ1-2; D gene uncertain. V shed 1 base and J shed 8 bases, with 20 bases lying between them. Germline V gene data show CDR1 as SEHNR and CDR2 as FQNEAQ (reference sequence). CDR3 length: 16 residues. The CDR3: CASSLGRAQALGGYTF. The DNA of the CDR3 is TGTGCCAGCAGCTTAGGGCGAGCACAAGCTCTGGGGGGCTACACCTTC.

The V call is TRBV27, the J call TRBJ2-7; D may be TRBD1 or TRBD2 (5 bases each). Deletions cut 1 base from V and 5 bases from J, with 12 bases between. The CDR3 consists of 14 residues. The germline V gene has CDR1 MNHEY and CDR2 SMNVEV (reference sequence). CDR3 sequence (DNA): TGTGCCAGCAGTTTATTGGCAGGGCGGGACGAGCAGTACTTC. Amino acids: CASSLLAGRDEQYF.

The gene calls are TRBV6-6 and TRBJ1-1; tentative D call: TRBD1 (5 bases). Looked up from germline, CDR1 is MNHNY and CDR2 is SVGAGI (reference sequence). This CDR3 contains 12 residues. For the CDR3, the DNA is TGTGCAACTGGGGCCGGGAACACTGAAGCTTTCTTT. As protein: CATGAGNTEAFF.

V gene TRBV4-3 combines with J gene TRBJ2-1, with 10 bases fitting TRBD2. V lost 1 base to trimming and J lost 9 bases; unmatched junction nucleotides: 9. This CDR3 comprises 16 residues. Germline assignment: CDR1 LGHNA and CDR2 YSLEER. CDR3 bases: TGCGCCAGCAGCCAAGGGGGACTAGCGCCTAGTATTGAGCAGTTCTTC. Amino acid sequence: CASSQGGLAPSIEQFF.

The V call is TRBV11-2, the J call TRBJ2-3; D unresolved. V dropped 7 bases and J dropped 6 bases, with 14 bases sitting between them. Germline assignment: CDR1 SGHAT and CDR2 FQNNGV. The CDR3 consists of 13 residues. Here the CDR3 reads CASTPPPGDTQYF. Here the CDR3 DNA reads TGTGCCAGCACCCCGCCCCCGGGCGATACGCAGTATTTT.